The following is a T cell receptor (beta chain) sequence with its context. Its antigen is unidentified. This entry belongs to a study of cytomegalovirus exposure and HLA in healthy donors. The PCR was carried out with 60 Vbeta primers and 13 Jbeta primers. TCRdb's table, derived via immunoSEQ multiplex PCR, lists solely in-frame clones and lacks some. The sample consists of fewer than 250,000 clones, more than 65% of them appearing once. The ends lost 0 bases at V and 7 bases at J; junction bases unmatched: 3. This CDR3 is built from 13 residues. Germline loops: CDR1 MNHEY, CDR2 SVGAGI. Regarding the study as a whole: There was a cluster of highly shared sequence variants that was likely a sequencing artifact. Donors belonging to an Asian-associated ancestry cluster reportedly showed fewer N-insertions in productive TCRs than the approximately 700-donor mean, according to what a later analysis found. Later analysis demonstrated an association between a missense DCLRE1C variant and TCR beta V- and J-gene trimming. As a later analysis revealed, most CMV-associated TCR beta chains appeared HLA-restricted.

The sample comprised PBMCs. This TCR was recovered from a woman younger than 45 in good health and CMV-seronegative. The chain couples TRBV6-5 to TRBJ2-7, with 7 bases that match TRBD1. The CDR3, as DNA: TGTGCCAGCAGTTACTCGCCAGGGGGTGAGCAGTACTTC. It yields the protein CASSYSPGGEQYF.